These T cell receptor beta chains were read from a single sample in a study of glioma-infiltrating T cells. TCRdb reprocessed the multiplex PCR reads via MiXCR and lists one record per CDR3 protein. The sample includes some 160,000 distinct CDR3 sequences, around 45% of them seen just once. Sequencing input: glioma tissue, nonneoplastic brain tissue, or PBMCs (not recorded which). Receptors originate from a human donor with low-grade glioma or glioblastoma, undergoing nonglioma brain surgery, or in good health (not recorded which). Both conserved end residues are part of each CDR3.

V gene | CDR3 protein
TRBV7-2 | CASSLELSNEQFF
TRBV6-6 | CASRHKPSYEQYF
TRBV20-1 | CSARRELAYKQYF
TRBV2 | CASRDLGLAGTYEQYF
TRBV12-3/TRBV12-4 | CARRVLGSHIQYF
TRBV28 | CATLGQGRLQYF
TRBV11-2 | CASSFAGRNEQYF
TRBV7-2 | CASSRPGTGELFF
TRBV3-1 | CASSQAVSGTETQYF
TRBV5-1 | CASEPGLNPNYGYTF
TRBV20-1 | CSAPRRQGNAEAFF
TRBV4-1 | CASRQFGTSGSNEEFF
TRBV20-1 | CSAESLAGEDTQYF
TRBV2 | CASAWTGGTFQPQHF
TRBV2 | CASRPGLAEGYEQFF
TRBV3-1 | CASSLAGGFYEQYF
TRBV5-1 | CASSLFGRMNTEAFF
TRBV20-1 | CSARITGGSNQPQHF